A single TCR beta chain is shown here with its context. Its antigen is undetermined. These data are taken from a study of T cells in women clearing cervical HPV infection. Across the whole study: No precancer developed; the control's incident HPV16 infection cleared within 12 months.

Study-level findings and limits: CIN3+ cases had significantly higher TCR richness than controls; evenness did not differ.

Libraries were prepared by immunoSEQ multiplex PCR; TCRdb keeps only in-frame clonotypes and omits some of them. This sample's table has 15,000 to 20,000 clones. Sequencing was carried out using blood buffy coat. This clonotype originated in a woman aged 18-70 years with a cervical HPV16 infection that either progressed to CIN3+ or cleared (not recorded which).

The covered CDR3 bases are TGTGCCTGGACCCGGGACAGCGTAAATCAGCCC. Its translation is CAWTRDSVNQP. The entire CDR3 protein reads CAWTRDSVNQPQHF. The rearrangement joins TRBV30 to TRBJ1-5; 7 bases map to TRBD1. The CDR3 end is not reached by the read, which stops 3 residues before it; the germline J gene fills it in. Trimming removed 4 bases from V and 4 bases from J; junction bases left unmatched: 7. The CDR3 is 14 residues long. CDR1 is GTSNPN and CDR2 is SVGIG in the germline V gene (reference sequence). The complete variable domain, with remaining parts taken from reference TRBV30 and TRBJ1-5, reads SQTIHQWPATLVQPVGSPLSLECTVEGTSNPNLYWYRQAAGRGLQLLFYSVGIGQISSEVPQNLSASRPQDRQFILSSKKLLLSDSGFYLCAWTRDSVNQPQHFGDGTRLSIL.